Each of the 16 T cell receptor beta chains below was sequenced from the same sample in a study of blood T cells in healthy people across ages. Primed by a sample-barcoded 5' primer and a J-beta primer mix, a second PCR proceeded for about 6 to 11 cycles. TCRdb analysed the 5' RACE reads with MiXCR anew, one entry per CDR3 protein. The sample holds roughly 1,500,000 distinct CDR3 sequences, about 31% seen once. The sequenced sample was blood. These receptors all come from a woman aged 25-40 years in good health.

The CDR3 reads CASSLQGALFGYTF. CDR3 bases: TGTGCCAGCAGTTTACAGGGGGCGCTTTTTGGCTACACCTTC. The chain combines TRBV28 with TRBJ1-2; the match to TRBD1 covers 8 bases. From germline, CDR1 is MDHEN and CDR2 SYDVKM. This CDR3 has 14 residues. The V gene end was trimmed by 2 bases and the J gene end by 7 bases; junction bases not matched to a gene: 6.

In the case of this clonotype: This may stem from a read error, because a much larger clone lies one nucleotide away. The chain employs TRBV29-1 and TRBJ1-2; D might be TRBD1 (6 bases). CDR1 and CDR2 from the germline V gene are SQVTM and ANQGSEA. The CDR3 loop spans 12 amino acids. The CDR3 protein is CSIETTGYGYTF. The CDR3 bases are TGCAGCATTGAGACGACAGGCTATGGCTACACCTTC.

The gene calls are TRBV12-3 or TRBV12-4 and TRBJ2-7, with D perhaps matching TRBD2 (6 bases). CDR3 size: 14 residues. Trimming stripped 6 bases from V and 8 bases from J, with 20 bases between. CDR3 sequence (DNA): TGTGCCAGCAGCTACGGTACGGGGGAAAAGAAGCAGTACTTC. This encodes CASSYGTGEKKQYF.

This chain links TRBV29-1 with TRBJ2-3; TRBD1 matches at 7 bases. Per the germline V gene, CDR1 is SQVTM and CDR2 is ANQGSEA. The CDR3 extends over 12 amino acids. Trimming removed 5 bases from V and 4 bases from J; junction bases left unmatched: 3. The CDR3 sequence: CSVPTGPDTQYF. In DNA, the CDR3 is TGCAGCGTTCCGACAGGGCCAGATACGCAGTATTTT.

This clonotype was seen a handful of times. The chain carries TRBV7-2 and TRBJ2-3; 10 nucleotides match TRBD2. V lost 4 bases to trimming and J lost 4 bases; unmatched junction nucleotides: 8. Germline V gene data show CDR1 as SGHTA and CDR2 as FQGNSA. The CDR3 is 16 residues long. CDR3 sequence (DNA): TGTGCCAGCAGCTGGACTAGCGGAACTACGGCAGATACGCAGTATTTT. Encoded protein: CASSWTSGTTADTQYF.

The V call is TRBV10-3, the J call TRBJ1-2; 9 bases match TRBD1. Looked up from germline, CDR1 is ENHRY and CDR2 is SYGVKD. V shed 3 bases and J 6 bases; nucleotides not matched to a gene: 2. This CDR3 is built from 13 residues. In nucleotides, the CDR3 is TGTGCCATCAGTGACCGGACAGGGGATGGCTACACCTTC. It translates to CAISDRTGDGYTF.

The chain is built from TRBV28 and TRBJ2-1; 13 bases are shared with TRBD2. V lost 5 bases, J lost 13 bases, and 14 bases stayed unmatched. This CDR3 has 16 amino acids. The germline V gene encodes CDR1 MDHEN and CDR2 SYDVKM. CDR3 residues: CASSTSGTSGARIQFF. For the CDR3, the DNA is TGTGCCAGCAGTACCAGTGGGACTAGCGGGGCCCGTATACAGTTCTTC.

The J gene is TRBJ2-1, the V gene TRBV5-8; a possible D gene is TRBD1 (7 bases). The ends were cut back, 5 bases at V and 8 bases at J, with 26 bases in the middle. The CDR3 is 17 amino acids. Germline V gives CDR1 SGHTS, CDR2 YDEGEE. The CDR3 spells CASSSTWTGSAGYEQFF. Here the CDR3 DNA reads TGTGCCAGCAGTTCCACATGGACAGGCTCGGCGGGGTATGAGCAGTTCTTC.

V and J are TRBV29-1 and TRBJ2-1; the D call may be TRBD1 or TRBD2 (5 bases each). The CDR3 sequence is 15 residues long. The germline V gene encodes CDR1 SQVTM and CDR2 ANQGSEA. With 3 bases removed from V and 10 bases from J, the gap between germline ends came to 22 bases. Written as DNA, the CDR3 is TGCAGCGTTGAGGTAAAAGGGACCCTCTCCTACGAGCAGTTCTTC. Its protein product is CSVEVKGTLSYEQFF.

V and J are TRBV25-1 and TRBJ2-1; 7 positions match TRBD2. The trim removed 1 base at V and 2 bases at J, leaving 2 bases unmatched. Germline V gene sequence: CDR1 MGHDK, CDR2 SYGVNS. The CDR3 covers 15 residues. This chain's CDR3 is CASSELLAAYNEQFF. As DNA, the CDR3 is TGTGCCAGCAGTGAATTGCTAGCGGCCTACAATGAGCAGTTCTTC.

A word on this clonotype: This could be a read error, since a much larger clone is one nucleotide away. The rearrangement uses TRBV6-5 and TRBJ2-7, with D possibly being TRBD1 (5 bases). Trimming shortened V by 0 bases and J by 6 bases, and 18 bases separated the two germline ends. The germline CDR1 and CDR2 sequences are MNHEY and SVGAGI. The CDR3 length is 16 residues. Written as DNA, the CDR3 is TGTGCCAGCAGTTACTCGTACGGTCCAGGGAAGGGCGAGCAGTACTTC. Its translation is CASSYSYGPGKGEQYF.

The genes are TRBV5-1 and TRBJ1-1; no clear D gene. With 2 bases removed from V and 1 base from J, the gap between germline ends came to 9 bases. Germline V gene sequence: CDR1 SGHRS, CDR2 YFSETQ. The CDR3 length is 14 residues. This chain's CDR3 is CASSFRARNTEAFF. The DNA for the CDR3 is TGCGCCAGCAGCTTTCGGGCTAGGAACACTGAAGCTTTCTTT. The whole variable domain, filled in from reference TRBV5-1 and TRBJ1-1, reads KAGVTQTPRYLIKTRGQQVTLSCSPISGHRSVSWYQQTPGQGLQFLFEYFSETQRNKGNFPGRFSGRQFSNSRSEMNVSTLELGDSALYLCASSFRARNTEAFFGQGTRLTVV.

This clonotype was detected a few times. This rearrangement joins TRBV5-1 to TRBJ2-5; D may be TRBD2 (5 bases). V was clipped by 0 bases and J by 8 bases, with 17 bases between them. This CDR3 has 15 amino acids. The germline V gene encodes CDR1 SGHRS and CDR2 YFSETQ. CDR3 sequence: CASSLVGEGLRTQYF. Written as DNA, the CDR3 is TGCGCCAGCAGCTTGGTCGGGGAAGGCCTGCGTACCCAGTACTTC.

This clonotype came up once. Just one base apart from a much larger clone, this may be a read error. The V and J genes are TRBV7-2 and TRBJ2-3; 16 bases line up with TRBD2. CDR1 and CDR2 from the germline V gene are SGHTA and FQGNSA. The CDR3 runs 16 residues. The CDR3 is CASSAGLAGGADTRYF. The CDR3 region has the DNA TGTGCCAGCAGCGCGGGACTAGCGGGGGGGGCAGATACGCGGTATTTT.

The chain couples TRBV28 to TRBJ2-7, with 12 bases lining up with TRBD1. Germline-derived CDR1 and CDR2 are MDHEN and SYDVKM. V shed 4 bases and J 6 bases; nucleotides not matched to a gene: 10. There are 16 residues in the CDR3. The CDR3 reads CASSYIPGTGGLEQYF. The CDR3 coding sequence is TGTGCCAGCAGTTACATCCCCGGGACAGGGGGCCTCGAGCAGTACTTC.

The chain is built from TRBV7-2 and TRBJ1-4; D not resolved. The CDR3 has 14 amino acids. Looked up from germline, CDR1 is SGHTA and CDR2 is FQGNSA. V was pared by 3 bases and J by 2 bases, with 7 bases between. Written as DNA, the CDR3 is TGTGCCAGCAGCTTTGTAGGGACTAATGAAAAACTGTTTTTT. Translating gives CASSFVGTNEKLFF.